The 28 T cell receptor beta chains below were found in one sample sequenced in a study of shared clonotypes between healthy human individuals. Assay: immunoSEQ multiplex PCR; the TCRdb copy retains only in-frame clones and omits some. Counted here are 2,500,000 or so clones, around 90% occurring once; the ten biggest clones make up around 0.35%. Sequenced material: naive CD4+ T cells from PBMCs. The subset here: CD45RA+ positively selected. These receptors were obtained from a man aged 18 to 35 in good health. Some clones in this sample may be carry-over from other donors' samples.

The V and J genes are TRBV2 and TRBJ2-3, with TRBD2 as a possible D gene (6 bases). The CDR3 is made up of 14 amino acids. Germline-derived CDR1 and CDR2 are SNHLY and FYNNEI. Trimming took 7 bases from V and 0 from J, leaving 11 bases between them. The CDR3 is CASKLAASTDTQYF. In DNA, the CDR3 is TGTGCCAGCAAACTAGCTGCTAGCACAGATACGCAGTATTTT.

CDR3 residues: CASSPGTSGFQFF. Written as DNA, the CDR3 is TGTGCCAGCTCACCTGGGACTAGCGGGTTTCAGTTCTTC. The chain has TRBV18 and TRBJ2-1; 12 bases match TRBD2. Germline CDR1 KGHSH, CDR2 LQKENI. With 3 bases clipped from V and 13 bases from J, the junction kept 4 bases outside the gene matches. The CDR3 has 13 residues.

CDR3 nucleotide sequence: TGTGCCAGCAGCTTAAGAAGCCCGTTCAACGGCTACACCTTC. Amino acid sequence: CASSLRSPFNGYTF. The chain has TRBV7-2 and TRBJ1-2; no clear D. Trimming left V 2 bases short and J 8 bases short, with 15 bases between. Per the germline V gene, CDR1 is SGHTA and CDR2 is FQGNSA. The CDR3 runs 14 residues.

The chain has TRBV7-9 and TRBJ1-1, with D hard to call. The CDR3 totals 13 residues. V gave up 5 bases and J gave up 4 bases, with 11 bases separating them. Germline V gives CDR1 SEHNR, CDR2 FQNEAQ (reference sequence). CDR3 coding DNA: TGTGCCAGCAGCCACTCGGAGCCCACTGAAGCTTTCTTT. Translated: CASSHSEPTEAFF. The full variable domain, with the rest looked up from reference TRBV7-9 and TRBJ1-1, is DTGVSQNPRHKITKRGQNVTFRCDPISEHNRLYWYRQTLGQGPEFLTYFQNEAQLEKSRLLSDRFSAERPKGSFSTLEIQRTEQGDSAMYLCASSHSEPTEAFFGQGTRLTVV.

The chain joins TRBV4-2 to TRBJ2-5, with D uncertain. V dropped 0 bases and J dropped 5 bases, with 10 bases sitting between them. CDR3 size: 14 residues. Looked up from germline, CDR1 is LGHNA and CDR2 is YNFKEQ. This chain's CDR3 is CASSQDPSRETQYF. The CDR3 bases are TGTGCCAGCAGCCAAGACCCCTCGAGGGAGACCCAGTACTTC.

Comments on this clone: This CDR3 is also generated by other DNA sequences in the sample. V is TRBV7-2 and J is TRBJ2-2, with D perhaps TRBD2 (6 bases). CDR3 length: 15 amino acids. Trimming pared 2 bases from V and 3 bases from J, leaving 10 bases between. Per the germline V gene, CDR1 is SGHTA and CDR2 is FQGNSA. DNA of the CDR3: TGTGCCAGCAGCTTACGGCGCGGGGACACCGGGGAGCTGTTTTTT. Translating it yields CASSLRRGDTGELFF.

The rearrangement links TRBV6-5 to TRBJ2-5; 13 bases line up with TRBD2. This CDR3 has 14 residues. Trimming took 5 bases from V and 5 from J; bases not matched to a gene: 2. Germline CDR1 MNHEY, CDR2 SVGAGI. The CDR3 loop is CASSELAGGETQYF. CDR3 coding DNA: TGTGCCAGCAGTGAACTAGCGGGAGGGGAGACCCAGTACTTC.

The gene calls are TRBV5-1 and TRBJ2-1; the match to TRBD2 covers 15 bases. CDR1 is SGHRS, CDR2 YFSETQ, per germline. This CDR3 spans 18 amino acids. Trimming removed 3 bases from V and 4 bases from J; junction bases left unmatched: 8. The CDR3 spells CASSSGTSGRLLYNEQFF. The CDR3 DNA follows: TGCGCCAGCAGCTCCGGGACTAGCGGGAGGTTACTTTACAATGAGCAGTTCTTC.

The chain joins TRBV30 to TRBJ1-1, with D maybe TRBD1 (5 bases). Trimming removed 1 base from V and 1 base from J, with 13 bases in between. Germline loops: CDR1 GTSNPN, CDR2 SVGIG (reference sequence). The CDR3 consists of 15 residues. CDR3 coding DNA: TGTGCCTGGAGTGGGAGCTACAGGAAGAACACTGAAGCTTTCTTT. It encodes CAWSGSYRKNTEAFF.

Regarding this clone: The same CDR3 can be traced to other DNA sequences in this sample. The chain combines TRBV7-2 with TRBJ2-7; D remains unclear. CDR3 size: 14 residues. V dropped 3 bases and J dropped 0 bases, with 9 bases sitting between them. The germline gives CDR1 SGHTA, CDR2 FQGNSA. Written as DNA, the CDR3 is TGTGCCAGCAGCTTTGGCAGGAGCTCCTACGAGCAGTACTTC. It is translated as CASSFGRSSYEQYF.

The chain recombines TRBV27 with TRBJ2-7; 7 bases agree with TRBD1. The V gene's germline CDR1 is MNHEY and CDR2 SMNVEV (reference sequence). The CDR3 runs to 15 residues. V trimming: 3 bases; J trimming: 2 bases; junction bases outside the gene matches: 7. As DNA, the CDR3 is TGTGCCAGCAGTTTGCAACAGGGGCCCACCTACGAGCAGTACTTC. Protein: CASSLQQGPTYEQYF.

This clone has only one observation. In DNA form, the CDR3 reads TGTGCCAGCAGGGGATCGGGACGTGGACAGCCCCAGCATTTT. It specifies CASRGSGRGQPQHF. The chain joins TRBV28 to TRBJ1-5, with D maybe TRBD1 (5 bases). The V end lost 6 bases, the J end lost 7 bases, and 16 bases lay between the germline ends. The CDR3 is 14 amino acids. Germline CDR1 reads MDHEN; CDR2 reads SYDVKM.

This chain links TRBV19 with TRBJ2-6, with 9 positions matching TRBD1. J gave up 4 bases and V 6 bases, and 7 bases lay outside the gene matches. Per germline, CDR1 LNHDA and CDR2 SQIVND (reference sequence). CDR3 length: 16 residues. CDR3: CASRDRGVSGANVLTF. The CDR3 DNA reads as TGTGCCAGTAGAGACAGGGGGGTTTCGGGGGCCAACGTCCTGACTTTC.

The rearrangement links TRBV7-2 to TRBJ1-5; TRBD1 might be the D (5 bases). The CDR3 loop spans 12 amino acids. The V gene's germline CDR1 is SGHTA and CDR2 FQGNSA. The V and J ends lost 8 bases and 4 bases respectively, with 9 bases between them. In nucleotides, the CDR3 is TGTGCCAGCGGACACCCTAATCAGCCCCAGCATTTT. Translating it yields CASGHPNQPQHF.

The chain is built from TRBV27 and TRBJ2-7, with TRBD2 as a possible D gene (6 bases). The germline V gene has CDR1 MNHEY and CDR2 SMNVEV (reference sequence). V dropped 6 bases and J dropped 4 bases, with 19 bases sitting between them. The CDR3 length is 15 residues. The CDR3 is CASRMSTRWSYEQYF. CDR3 coding DNA: TGTGCCAGCAGAATGTCGACTAGATGGTCGTACGAGCAGTACTTC.

The V call is TRBV7-3, the J call TRBJ2-2; 7 bases map to TRBD2. V dropped 7 bases and J dropped 0; count of bases not matched to a gene: 2. This CDR3 spans 14 amino acids. The germline gives CDR1 SGHTA, CDR2 FQGTGA. The CDR3 sequence is CASKTSANTGELFF. The CDR3 nucleotides are TGTGCCAGCAAAACTAGCGCGAACACCGGGGAGCTGTTTTTT. The complete variable domain, with remaining parts taken from reference TRBV7-3 and TRBJ2-2, reads GAGVSQTPSNKVTEKGKYVELRCDPISGHTALYWYRQSLGQGPEFLIYFQGTGAADDSGLPNDRFFAVRPEGSVSTLKIQRTERGDSAVYLCASKTSANTGELFFGEGSRLTVL.

The V gene is TRBV5-4, the J gene TRBJ2-5; D gene uncertain. Germline V gene lookup returns CDR1 SGHNT and CDR2 YYREEE (reference sequence). V lost 4 bases to trimming and J lost 3 bases, with 10 bases between them. The CDR3 totals 13 residues. The CDR3 DNA is TGTGCCAGCAGCCCCGCCCCGGAAGAGACCCAGTACTTC. Protein: CASSPAPEETQYF.

DNA of the CDR3: TGCAGCGTTGAACAAGACGGGTACGAGCAGTACTTC. The encoded protein is CSVEQDGYEQYF. The rearrangement uses TRBV29-1 and TRBJ2-7; D call uncertain. The CDR3 extends over 12 amino acids. CDR1 is SQVTM and CDR2 is ANQGSEA in the germline V gene. V lost 2 bases, J lost 4 bases, and 9 bases lay in between.

The chain uses TRBV5-1 and TRBJ2-2; 7 positions match TRBD1. Germline trimming cut 2 bases from V and 4 bases from J; bases unmatched to any gene: 5. Germline CDR1 and CDR2: SGHRS and YFSETQ. The CDR3 has 15 residues. This CDR3 is CASSLTTGATGELFF. DNA of the CDR3: TGCGCCAGCAGCTTAACCACAGGGGCCACCGGGGAGCTGTTTTTT. Full variable domain (rest looked up from reference TRBV5-1 and TRBJ2-2): KAGVTQTPRYLIKTRGQQVTLSCSPISGHRSVSWYQQTPGQGLQFLFEYFSETQRNKGNFPGRFSGRQFSNSRSEMNVSTLELGDSALYLCASSLTTGATGELFFGEGSRLTVL.

A note on this clone: Other nucleotide sequences from this sample produce the same CDR3. This chain uses TRBV7-3 with TRBJ2-2, with TRBD1 matching over 8 bases. Germline V gene sequence: CDR1 SGHTA, CDR2 FQGTGA. The CDR3 extends over 15 amino acids. Trimming took 5 bases from V and 3 from J; bases not matched to a gene: 5. This CDR3 reads CASSPGTGYTGELFF. The CDR3 bases are TGTGCCAGCAGCCCCGGGACAGGCTACACCGGGGAGCTGTTTTTT. Filled out from reference TRBV7-3 and TRBJ2-2, the complete variable domain reads GAGVSQTPSNKVTEKGKYVELRCDPISGHTALYWYRQSLGQGPEFLIYFQGTGAADDSGLPNDRFFAVRPEGSVSTLKIQRTERGDSAVYLCASSPGTGYTGELFFGEGSRLTVL.

This chain uses TRBV11-1 with TRBJ1-3; D is perhaps TRBD1 (5 bases). CDR1 and CDR2 from the germline V gene are SGHAT and FQDESV (reference sequence). Trimming left V 5 bases short and J 2 bases short, with 10 bases between. The CDR3 is 14 amino acids. CDR3 DNA: TGTGCCAGCAGCGCCCGAGGGGCTGGAAACACCATATATTTT. It encodes CASSARGAGNTIYF. Supplemented by reference TRBV11-1 and TRBJ1-3, the full variable domain reads EAEVAQSPRYKITEKSQAVAFWCDPISGHATLYWYRQILGQGPELLVQFQDESVVDDSQLPKDRFSAERLKGVDSTLKIQPAELGDSAMYLCASSARGAGNTIYFGEGSWLTVV.

The V gene is TRBV11-2, the J gene TRBJ2-1, with 11 bases lining up with TRBD2. This CDR3 contains 14 residues. CDR1 SGHAT and CDR2 FQNNGV come from the germline V gene. Germline trimming cut 4 bases from V and 9 bases from J; bases unmatched to any gene: 5. The CDR3 here is CASSSGTSGPEQFF. The DNA for the CDR3 is TGTGCCAGCAGCTCCGGGACTAGCGGACCTGAGCAGTTCTTC.

On this clone: Being one base from a much bigger clone, this may be a read error. The sample carries other DNA sequences with the same CDR3. The CDR3: CASSSEADTQYF. CDR3 coding DNA: TGCGCCAGCAGCTCGGAGGCAGATACGCAGTATTTT. The rearrangement joins TRBV5-1 to TRBJ2-3; TRBD2 might be the D (5 bases). V lost 3 bases and J 4 bases, leaving 6 bases between the germline ends. This CDR3 comprises 12 residues. Germline values: CDR1 SGHRS, CDR2 YFSETQ.

Comments on this clone: Other DNA sequences within the sample encode an identical CDR3. The rearrangement links TRBV5-1 to TRBJ1-1; the D is unclear. Germline V gene lookup returns CDR1 SGHRS and CDR2 YFSETQ. The CDR3 consists of 12 residues. V lost 4 bases, J lost 1 base, and 5 bases lay in between. The CDR3 DNA sequence: TGCGCCAGCAGCCGACAGAACACTGAAGCTTTCTTT. Translating gives CASSRQNTEAFF.

The gene calls are TRBV7-9 and TRBJ2-1, with a possible D match to TRBD2 (6 bases). In germline, CDR1 is SEHNR, CDR2 FQNEAQ (reference sequence). Trimming left V 2 bases short and J 4 bases short, with 12 bases between. The CDR3 runs 15 residues. CDR3 in DNA: TGTGCCAGCAGCTTACCGGCTAGCGCGTACAATGAGCAGTTCTTC. It codes for CASSLPASAYNEQFF.

The chain employs TRBV6-6 and TRBJ2-1, with D unresolved. This CDR3 is 13 amino acids long. From germline, CDR1 is MNHNY and CDR2 SVGAGI (reference sequence). V lost 4 bases and J 0 bases, leaving 4 bases between the germline ends. The CDR3 DNA reads as TGTGCCAGCAGTTCCCGCTCCTACAATGAGCAGTTCTTC. Its protein is CASSSRSYNEQFF.

The table lists this clone with a few counts. The chain has TRBV10-3 and TRBJ1-1, with D uncertain. With 10 bases removed from V and 0 bases from J, the gap between germline ends came to 12 bases. Germline values: CDR1 ENHRY, CDR2 SYGVKD. The length of the CDR3 is 13 residues. The CDR3 nucleotides read TGTGCCACGTCTACAGCCTTGAACACTGAAGCTTTCTTT. Its protein is CATSTALNTEAFF.

The gene calls are TRBV18 and TRBJ1-5; D is unclear. In germline, CDR1 is KGHSH, CDR2 LQKENI. V was shortened by 2 bases and J by 4 bases, with 12 bases between the two germline ends. The CDR3 sequence is 15 residues long. The CDR3 DNA follows: TGTGCCAGCTCACCAAGTAAAGTCCAGAATCAGCCCCAGCATTTT. Protein product: CASSPSKVQNQPQHF.